This T cell receptor beta chain was identified in a study of blood T cell repertoires in COVID-19. Original data processing: Estimation of nucleated cell counts was performed using reference gene primer amplification. Assay used: immunoSEQ multiplex PCR; TCRdb lists only in-frame clones, some missing. V, J and clone size reflect that table, while D and trimming were determined from the DNA. The table shows 150,000 to 200,000 clones, with around 85% occurring only once. The CDR3 is 14 amino acids. Per germline, CDR1 DFQATT and CDR2 SNEGSKA (reference sequence). Trimming cost V 3 bases and J 5 bases; bases outside gene matches: 5.

This TCR derives from a woman of 80 years or more with acute or convalescent COVID-19. Sequencing was performed on peripheral blood. The J gene is TRBJ2-5, the V gene TRBV20-1; the match to TRBD2 covers 11 bases. The CDR3 here is CSASRLAGYETQYF. CDR3 bases: TGCAGTGCTAGTAGACTAGCGGGATATGAGACCCAGTACTTC.